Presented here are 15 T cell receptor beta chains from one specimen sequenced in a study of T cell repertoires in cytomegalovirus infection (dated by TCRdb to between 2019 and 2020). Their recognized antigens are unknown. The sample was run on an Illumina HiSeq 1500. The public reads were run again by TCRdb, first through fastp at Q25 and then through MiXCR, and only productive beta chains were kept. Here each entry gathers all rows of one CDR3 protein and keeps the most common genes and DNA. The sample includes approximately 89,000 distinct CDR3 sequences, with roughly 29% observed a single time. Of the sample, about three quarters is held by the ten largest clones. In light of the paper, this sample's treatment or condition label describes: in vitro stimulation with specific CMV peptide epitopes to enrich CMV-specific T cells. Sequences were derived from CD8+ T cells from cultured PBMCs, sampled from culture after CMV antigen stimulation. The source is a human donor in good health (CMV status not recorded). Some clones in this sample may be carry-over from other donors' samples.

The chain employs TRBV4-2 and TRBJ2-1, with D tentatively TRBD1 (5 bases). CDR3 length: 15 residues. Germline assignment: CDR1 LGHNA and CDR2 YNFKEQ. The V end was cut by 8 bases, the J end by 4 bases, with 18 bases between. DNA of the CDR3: TGTGCCAGCGCGGCTTCTGCGACAGAGTACAATGAGCAGTTCTTC. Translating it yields CASAASATEYNEQFF.

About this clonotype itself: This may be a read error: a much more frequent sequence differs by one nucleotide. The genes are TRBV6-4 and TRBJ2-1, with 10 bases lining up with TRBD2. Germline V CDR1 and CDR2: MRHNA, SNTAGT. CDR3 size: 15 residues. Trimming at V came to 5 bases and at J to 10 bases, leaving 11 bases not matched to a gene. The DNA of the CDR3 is TGTGCCAGCAGTACCGCAGCGGGGGGGCTCGACGAGCAGTTCTTC. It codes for CASSTAAGGLDEQFF.

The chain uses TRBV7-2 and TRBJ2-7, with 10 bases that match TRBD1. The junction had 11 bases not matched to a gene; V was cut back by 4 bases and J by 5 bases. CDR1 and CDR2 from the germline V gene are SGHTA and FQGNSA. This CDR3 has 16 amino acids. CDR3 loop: CASSSLLPGTGDEQYF. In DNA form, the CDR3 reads TGTGCCAGCAGCTCGCTACTACCCGGGACAGGGGACGAGCAGTACTTC.

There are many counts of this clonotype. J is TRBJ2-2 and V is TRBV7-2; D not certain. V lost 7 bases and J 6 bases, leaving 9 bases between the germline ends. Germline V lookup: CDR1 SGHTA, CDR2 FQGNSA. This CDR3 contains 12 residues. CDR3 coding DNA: TGTGCCAGCACCCTTCCTGCCGGGGAGCTGTTTTTT. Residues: CASTLPAGELFF.

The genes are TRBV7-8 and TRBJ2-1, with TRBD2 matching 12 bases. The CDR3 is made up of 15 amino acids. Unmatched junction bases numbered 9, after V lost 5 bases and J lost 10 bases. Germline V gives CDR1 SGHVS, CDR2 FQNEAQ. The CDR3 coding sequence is TGTGCCAGCAGCATCACGGGACTAGCGGGCGAGGAGCAGTTCTTC. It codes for CASSITGLAGEEQFF.

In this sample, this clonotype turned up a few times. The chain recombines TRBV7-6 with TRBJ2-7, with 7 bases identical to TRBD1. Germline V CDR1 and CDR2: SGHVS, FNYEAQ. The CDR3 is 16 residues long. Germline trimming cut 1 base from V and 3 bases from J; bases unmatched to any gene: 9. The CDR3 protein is CASSLGSFWDSYEQYF. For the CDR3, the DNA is TGTGCCAGCAGCTTAGGGTCCTTTTGGGACAGCTACGAGCAGTACTTC.

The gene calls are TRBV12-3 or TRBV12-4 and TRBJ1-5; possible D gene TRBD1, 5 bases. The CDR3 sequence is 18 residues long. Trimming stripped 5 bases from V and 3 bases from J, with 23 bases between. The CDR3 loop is CASSLEGKGWSVNQPQHF. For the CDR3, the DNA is TGTGCCAGCAGTCTGGAGGGGAAGGGGTGGTCGGTCAATCAGCCCCAGCATTTT.

The CDR3 DNA reads TGTGCCACCAGCCGGAGGGGAGCAACTAATGAAAAACTGTTTTTT. It codes for CATSRRGATNEKLFF. The rearrangement links TRBV15 to TRBJ1-4; maybe TRBD1 (5 bases). CDR3 length equals 15 residues. V lost 5 bases and J 0 bases, leaving 10 bases between the germline ends. Germline loops: CDR1 LNHNV, CDR2 YYDKDF (reference sequence).

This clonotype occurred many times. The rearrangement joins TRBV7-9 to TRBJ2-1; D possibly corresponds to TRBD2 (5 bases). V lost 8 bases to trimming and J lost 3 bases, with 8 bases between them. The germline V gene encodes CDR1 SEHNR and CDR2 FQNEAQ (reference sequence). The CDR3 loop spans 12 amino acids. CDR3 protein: CASGSRYNEQFF. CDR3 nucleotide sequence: TGTGCCAGCGGGAGCCGCTACAATGAGCAGTTCTTC.

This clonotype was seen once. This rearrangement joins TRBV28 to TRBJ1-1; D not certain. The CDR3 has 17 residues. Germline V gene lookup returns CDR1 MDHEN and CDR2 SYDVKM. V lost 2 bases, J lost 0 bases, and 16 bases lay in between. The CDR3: CASSLRYPSIMNTEAFF. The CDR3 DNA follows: TGTGCCAGCAGTTTAAGGTACCCATCCATCATGAACACTGAAGCTTTCTTT.

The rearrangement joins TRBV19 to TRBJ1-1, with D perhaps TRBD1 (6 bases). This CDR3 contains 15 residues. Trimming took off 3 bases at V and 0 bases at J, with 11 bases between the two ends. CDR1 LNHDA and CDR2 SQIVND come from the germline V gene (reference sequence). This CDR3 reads CASSMGGLMNTEAFF. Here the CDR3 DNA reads TGTGCCAGTAGTATGGGGGGGCTAATGAACACTGAAGCTTTCTTT.

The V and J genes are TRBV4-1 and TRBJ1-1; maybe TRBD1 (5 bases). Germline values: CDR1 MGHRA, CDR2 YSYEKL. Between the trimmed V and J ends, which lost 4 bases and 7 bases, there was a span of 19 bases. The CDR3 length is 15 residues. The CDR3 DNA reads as TGCGCCAGCAGCCTCCTCACCGGGACGGCCTATGAAGCTTTCTTT. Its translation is CASSLLTGTAYEAFF.

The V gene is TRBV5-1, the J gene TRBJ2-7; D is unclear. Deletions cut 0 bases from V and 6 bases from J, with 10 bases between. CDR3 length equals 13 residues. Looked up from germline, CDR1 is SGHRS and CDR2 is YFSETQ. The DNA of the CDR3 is TGCGCCAGCAGCTTGGCTCCTTCGAGCGAGCAGTACTTC. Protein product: CASSLAPSSEQYF.

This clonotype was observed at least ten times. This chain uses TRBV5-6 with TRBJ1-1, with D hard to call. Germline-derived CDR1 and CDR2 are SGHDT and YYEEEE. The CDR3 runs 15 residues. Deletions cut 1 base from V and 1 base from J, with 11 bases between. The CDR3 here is CASSLSAWGNTEAFF. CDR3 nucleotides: TGTGCCAGCAGCTTGTCAGCATGGGGGAACACTGAAGCTTTCTTT.

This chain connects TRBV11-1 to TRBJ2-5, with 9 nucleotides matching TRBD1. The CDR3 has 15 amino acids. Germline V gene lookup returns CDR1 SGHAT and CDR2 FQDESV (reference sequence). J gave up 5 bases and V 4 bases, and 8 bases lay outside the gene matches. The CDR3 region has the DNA TGTGCCAGCAGCTCCTCGACAGGGGGGGAGGAGACCCAGTACTTC. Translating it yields CASSSSTGGEETQYF.